This T cell receptor beta chain is from a study of OX40 agonist ivuxolimab in advanced cancers. Across the whole study: Of mixed ages from about 23 to 85 and averaging about 60 years, the group was approximately 84% male.

The germline V and J ends were trimmed by 0 bases and 0 bases, with 7 bases remaining between them. Germline CDR1 reads LGHNA; CDR2 reads YSLEER. The CDR3 loop spans 15 amino acids. The assay was immunoSEQ multiplex PCR, and TCRdb's table has in-frame clones only and misses some. The sample shows approximately 54,000 clones, 75% to 95% of them seen only once. The sequenced sample was CD4+ or CD8+ T cells sorted from blood, obtained in a trial of the OX40 agonist ivuxolimab. This TCR came from an adult with an advanced solid tumor such as melanoma, head and neck, liver or kidney cancer. The chain employs TRBV4-3 and TRBJ2-3; D ambiguous. CDR3 nucleotide sequence: TGCGCCAGCAGCCAAGAAGGCACTAGCACAGATACGCAGTATTTT. Amino acid sequence: CASSQEGTSTDTQYF.